This T cell receptor beta chain was sequenced for a study of spatial heterogeneity in lung cancer. On the study more broadly: Beta-chain sequences consistently outnumbered alpha-chain sequences in detection.

This clonotype was recorded many times. The target antigen is unknown. Time point here: sample taken at primary tumor resection. The sequenced material consisted of unsorted whole RNA from tumor, nontumor lung or frozen PBMC. Study outcomes and limitations: Within tumors, counts of expanded alpha and beta TCRs tracked tumor mutation counts. Alpha chain coverage of tumor T cells was estimated at 6% to 9%, and beta chain coverage at about 13%.

The germline gives CDR1 ENHRY, CDR2 SYGVKD. Trimming left V 3 bases short and J 2 bases short, with 5 bases between. The CDR3 extends over 12 amino acids. TCR cDNA molecules were tagged individually, and each one carried a unique molecular identifier. TCRdb reprocessed the 5' RACE reads with MiXCR, giving one entry per CDR3 protein. The top ten hold around 22% of the sample, which has 9,000 to 13,000 distinct CDR3 sequences, approximately 8% seen once. The sequenced sample was lung tumor tissue, obtained at surgery. The chain uses TRBV10-3 and TRBJ2-7, with D perhaps TRBD2 (5 bases). The source of this sequence is a female donor with early-stage non-small cell lung cancer. The CDR3 DNA reads TGTGCCATCAGTGACGGGGCCTACGAGCAGTACTTC. Translation: CAISDGAYEQYF.